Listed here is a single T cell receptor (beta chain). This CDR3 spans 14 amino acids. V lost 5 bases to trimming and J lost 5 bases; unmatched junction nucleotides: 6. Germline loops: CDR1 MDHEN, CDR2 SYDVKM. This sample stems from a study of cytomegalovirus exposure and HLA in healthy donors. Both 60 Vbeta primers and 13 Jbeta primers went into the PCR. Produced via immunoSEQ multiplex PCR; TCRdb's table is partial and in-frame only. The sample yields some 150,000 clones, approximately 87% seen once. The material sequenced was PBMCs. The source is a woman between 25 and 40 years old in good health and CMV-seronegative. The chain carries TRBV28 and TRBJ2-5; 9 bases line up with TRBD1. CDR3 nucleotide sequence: TGTGCCAGCAGTGCCCTGGACAGGGGTGAGACCCAGTACTTC. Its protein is CASSALDRGETQYF.